One and the same sample provided the 18 T cell receptor beta chains below, sequenced in a study of human T cells and chemical hapten exposure. Time point described: pre-sensitization, week 0. Treatment given: therapeutic diphenylcyclopropenone sensitization with weekly scalp DPC. A single record per CDR3 protein comes from TCRdb applying MiXCR to the RACE reads. This sample has under 65,000 distinct CDR3 sequences; roughly 9.9% occur once, and the top ten carry around 15%. The material was whole blood, obtained in connection with sensitization to the hapten diphenylcyclopropenone (DPC). The receptors shown here come from a woman in her thirties or forties with alopecia areata. Some clones in this sample may be carry-over from other donors' samples.

This clonotype came up many times. This rearrangement joins TRBV9 to TRBJ1-3, with D tentatively TRBD1 (6 bases). The CDR3 runs to 15 residues. Germline values: CDR1 SGDLS, CDR2 YYNGEE. The V end was cut by 3 bases, the J end by 2 bases, with 12 bases between. The CDR3 region has the DNA TGTGCCAGCAGCGGGGCCACAGGGCCTGGAAACACCATATATTTT. Its protein is CASSGATGPGNTIYF.

This clonotype was picked up many times. The rearrangement joins TRBV5-4 to TRBJ2-1; 9 nucleotides line up with TRBD2. Germline V lookup: CDR1 SGHNT, CDR2 YYREEE (reference sequence). This CDR3 region has 17 residues. The ends lost 3 bases at V and 4 bases at J; junction bases unmatched: 11. CDR3 protein: CASSSGGGGAGYNEQFF. The CDR3 DNA follows: TGTGCCAGCAGCTCCGGAGGCGGGGGGGCTGGGTACAATGAGCAGTTCTTC.

This clonotype has at least ten counts. The chain is built from TRBV5-8 and TRBJ1-1; D remains ambiguous. The V and J ends lost 2 bases and 0 bases respectively, with 11 bases between them. The CDR3 extends over 15 amino acids. Germline lookup yields CDR1 SGHTS and CDR2 YDEGEE. CDR3 DNA: TGTGCCAGCAGCTTATACGGGCAGATGAACACTGAAGCTTTCTTT. Protein: CASSLYGQMNTEAFF.

This clonotype came up a few times. This rearrangement joins TRBV7-6 to TRBJ1-1, with 9 bases matching TRBD1. The CDR3 is 14 residues long. CDR1 and CDR2 (germline): SGHVS, FNYEAQ. V was clipped by 5 bases and J by 4 bases; unmatched bases: 5. The CDR3 DNA sequence: TGTGCCAGCAGCCGACAGGGGGAGGGCACTGAAGCTTTCTTT. This translates into CASSRQGEGTEAFF.

The sample holds a few counts of this clonotype. The chain uses TRBV4-1 and TRBJ2-4; D not certain. Trimming pared 3 bases from V and 4 bases from J, leaving 7 bases between. The CDR3 length is 13 residues. The V gene's germline CDR1 is MGHRA and CDR2 YSYEKL. DNA for the CDR3: TGCGCCAGCAGCCACCCTAGGAAAAACATTCAGTACTTC. This gives the protein CASSHPRKNIQYF.

This clonotype occurred many times. The rearrangement links TRBV20-1 to TRBJ1-1, with 8 bases identical to TRBD1. This CDR3 region has 12 residues. The J segment lost 10 bases and the V segment lost 5 bases, leaving 9 bases of the junction unmatched. The germline CDR1 and CDR2 sequences are DFQATT and SNEGSKA (reference sequence). CDR3 region: CSAPSRTGGAFF. The CDR3 DNA is TGCAGTGCTCCATCGAGAACAGGGGGAGCTTTCTTT.

Of note for this clonotype: This may be a read error: a much more frequent sequence differs by one nucleotide. The chain carries TRBV30 and TRBJ2-7; D gene ambiguous. The CDR3 extends over 11 amino acids. CDR1 is GTSNPN, CDR2 SVGIG, per germline (reference sequence). This CDR3 is CASSIRYEQYF. The DNA for the CDR3 is TGTGCCTCGAGTATTAGATACGAGCAGTACTTC. Filled out from reference TRBV30 and TRBJ2-7, the complete variable domain reads SQTIHQWPATLVQPVGSPLSLECTVEGTSNPNLYWYRQAAGRGLQLLFYSVGIGQISSEVPQNLSASRPQDRQFILSSKKLLLSDSGFYLCASSIRYEQYFGPGTRLTVT.

This clonotype was recorded at least ten times. This chain connects TRBV20-1 to TRBJ1-2; TRBD1 matches at 10 bases. Germline trimming cut 3 bases from V and 8 bases from J; bases unmatched to any gene: 12. The CDR3 loop spans 15 amino acids. Germline values: CDR1 DFQATT, CDR2 SNEGSKA (reference sequence). CDR3 sequence: CSASTTGQGIGGYTF. As DNA, the CDR3 is TGCAGTGCTAGCACCACGGGACAGGGGATCGGAGGCTACACCTTC.

This clonotype was recorded at least ten times. This chain uses TRBV19 with TRBJ2-7; 11 bases map to TRBD2. V was clipped by 5 bases and J by 6 bases; unmatched bases: 9. Germline V lookup: CDR1 LNHDA, CDR2 SQIVND (reference sequence). This CDR3 spans 15 amino acids. CDR3 sequence (DNA): TGTGCCAGTAGTTCGGGACTAGCGGCGGGCGGCGAGCAGTACTTC. Its protein is CASSSGLAAGGEQYF.

The sample holds many counts of this clonotype. The chain recombines TRBV30 with TRBJ2-6; D is ambiguous. The V gene lost 1 base and the J gene lost 0 bases, with 7 bases spanning the gap. Per the germline V gene, CDR1 is GTSNPN and CDR2 is SVGIG (reference sequence). This CDR3 contains 15 residues. In nucleotides, the CDR3 is TGTGCCTGGAGTGGCAGCCTCTCTGGGGCCAACGTCCTGACTTTC. It specifies CAWSGSLSGANVLTF.

The genes are TRBV6-5 and TRBJ1-1, with TRBD1 as a possible D gene (5 bases). V was clipped by 0 bases and J by 0 bases, with 23 bases between them. In germline, CDR1 is MNHEY, CDR2 SVGAGI. This CDR3 spans 20 amino acids. CDR3 protein: CASSYSRWDLAGGLNTEAFF. The DNA for the CDR3 is TGTGCCAGCAGTTACTCCCGCTGGGACTTAGCCGGGGGTTTGAACACTGAAGCTTTCTTT.

The rearrangement joins TRBV7-9 to TRBJ1-5; D may be TRBD1 (6 bases). The germline gives CDR1 SEHNR, CDR2 FQNEAQ (reference sequence). V was cut by 1 base and J by 6 bases, with 7 bases left in between. This CDR3 contains 13 residues. The CDR3 region is CASSLVQGQPQHF. DNA for the CDR3: TGTGCCAGCAGCTTAGTACAGGGTCAGCCCCAGCATTTT.

This clonotype was detected ten times or more. V is TRBV2 and J is TRBJ1-1; D ambiguous. The CDR3 has 13 residues. The V gene lost 1 base and the J gene lost 1 base, with 4 bases spanning the gap. Germline loops: CDR1 SNHLY, CDR2 FYNNEI. CDR3 sequence: CASSEGWNTEAFF. CDR3 sequence (DNA): TGTGCCAGCAGTGAAGGGTGGAACACTGAAGCTTTCTTT.

Many counts were recorded for this clonotype. The genes are TRBV6-2 or TRBV6-3 and TRBJ2-1, with TRBD1 identical over 9 bases. Germline CDR1 reads MNHEY; CDR2 reads SVGEGT. The V and J ends lost 7 bases and 5 bases, in that order; junction bases with no gene match: 9. This CDR3 is 15 amino acids long. This chain's CDR3 is CASIKDRGGNNEQFF. The CDR3 region has the DNA TGTGCCAGCATCAAGGACAGGGGAGGCAACAATGAGCAGTTCTTC.

As regards this clonotype: The CDR3 does not close with the conserved phenylalanine or tryptophan, likely indicating a read error. This chain connects TRBV20-1 to TRBJ1-4, with 8 bases aligning to TRBD1. V trimming: 6 bases; J trimming: 3 bases; junction bases outside the gene matches: 6. CDR1 is DFQATT and CDR2 is SNEGSKA in the germline V gene (reference sequence). This CDR3 spans 14 amino acids. The CDR3 coding sequence is TGCAGTGCCAGGCAGGGGGCAGCTAATGAAAAACTGTTTTAT. Residues: CSARQGAANEKLFY.

The CDR3 nucleotides read TGTGCCAGCAACACAGGGTCCGGAAACACCATATATTTT. Translating gives CASNTGSGNTIYF. The chain recombines TRBV19 with TRBJ1-3; tentative D call: TRBD1 (6 bases). This CDR3 has 13 amino acids. Trimming left V 9 bases short and J 4 bases short, with 13 bases between. CDR1 LNHDA and CDR2 SQIVND come from the germline V gene (reference sequence).

This clonotype was seen ten or more times. This chain joins TRBV5-4 and TRBJ2-7; D may be TRBD2 (5 bases). The CDR3 has 12 residues. CDR1 and CDR2 from the germline V gene are SGHNT and YYREEE (reference sequence). Trimming took 4 bases from V and 7 from J, leaving 12 bases between them. The CDR3, as DNA: TGTGCCAGCAGCACCCCGGGGTATGAGCAGTACTTC. Protein: CASSTPGYEQYF.

This clonotype was counted only a few times. The chain has TRBV4-1 and TRBJ2-3, with D uncertain. The V gene lost 1 base and the J gene lost 4 bases, with 6 bases spanning the gap. In germline, CDR1 is MGHRA, CDR2 YSYEKL. This CDR3 is built from 13 residues. The DNA of the CDR3 is TGCGCCAGCAGCCAAGGGTTGGCAGATACGCAGTATTTT. Translation: CASSQGLADTQYF.